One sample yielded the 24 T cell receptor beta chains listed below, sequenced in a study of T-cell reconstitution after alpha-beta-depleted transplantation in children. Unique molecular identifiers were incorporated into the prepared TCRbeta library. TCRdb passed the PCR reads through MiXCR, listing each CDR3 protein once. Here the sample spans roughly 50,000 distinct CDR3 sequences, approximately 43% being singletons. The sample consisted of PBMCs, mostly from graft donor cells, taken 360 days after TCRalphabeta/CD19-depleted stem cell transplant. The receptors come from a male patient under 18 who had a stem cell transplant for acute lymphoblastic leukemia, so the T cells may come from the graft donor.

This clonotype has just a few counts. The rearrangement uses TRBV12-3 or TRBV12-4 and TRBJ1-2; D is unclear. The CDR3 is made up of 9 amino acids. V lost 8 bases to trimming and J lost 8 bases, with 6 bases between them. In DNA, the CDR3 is TGTGCCAGCGGCGTAGGCTACACCTTC. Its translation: CASGVGYTF.

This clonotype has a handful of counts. Written as DNA, the CDR3 is TGCAGTGCTAGTGAGCTCCGGCTTTTTATGAACACTGAAGCTTTCTTT. Residues: CSASELRLFMNTEAFF. The V and J genes are TRBV20-1 and TRBJ1-1; D gene uncertain. Germline lookup yields CDR1 DFQATT and CDR2 SNEGSKA (reference sequence). The CDR3 runs to 16 residues. V lost 3 bases to trimming and J lost 0 bases, with 17 bases between them.

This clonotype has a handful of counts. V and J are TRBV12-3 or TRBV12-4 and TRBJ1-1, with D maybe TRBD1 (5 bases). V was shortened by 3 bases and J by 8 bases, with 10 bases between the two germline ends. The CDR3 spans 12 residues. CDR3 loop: CASSLRGSEAFF. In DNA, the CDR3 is TGTGCCAGCAGTTTGAGGGGATCCGAAGCTTTCTTT.

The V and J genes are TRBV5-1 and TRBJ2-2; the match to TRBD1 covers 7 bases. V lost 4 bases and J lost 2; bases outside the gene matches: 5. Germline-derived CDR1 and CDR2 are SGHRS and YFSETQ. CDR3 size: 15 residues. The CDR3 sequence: CASSRTGENTGELFF. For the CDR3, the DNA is TGCGCCAGCAGCAGAACAGGGGAAAACACCGGGGAGCTGTTTTTT.

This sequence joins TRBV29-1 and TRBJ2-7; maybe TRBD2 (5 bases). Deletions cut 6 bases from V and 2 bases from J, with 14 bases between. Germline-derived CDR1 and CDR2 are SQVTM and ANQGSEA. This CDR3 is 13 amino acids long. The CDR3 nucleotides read TGCAGCGTCAGGACCCGAGGGACCTACGAGCAGTACTTC. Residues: CSVRTRGTYEQYF.

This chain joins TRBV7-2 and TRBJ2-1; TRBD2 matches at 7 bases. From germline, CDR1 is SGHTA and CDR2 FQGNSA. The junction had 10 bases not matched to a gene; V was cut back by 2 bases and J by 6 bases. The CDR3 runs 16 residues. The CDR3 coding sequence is TGTGCCAGCAGCTTATATCTAGCGGAGCCAGTCAATGAGCAGTTCTTC. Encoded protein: CASSLYLAEPVNEQFF.

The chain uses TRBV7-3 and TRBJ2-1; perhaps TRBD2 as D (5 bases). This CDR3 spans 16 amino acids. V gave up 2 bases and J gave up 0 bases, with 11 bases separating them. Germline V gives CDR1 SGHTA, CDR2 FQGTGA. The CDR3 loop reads CASSLFPDYSYNEQFF. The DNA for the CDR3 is TGTGCCAGCAGCTTATTCCCCGACTACTCCTACAATGAGCAGTTCTTC.

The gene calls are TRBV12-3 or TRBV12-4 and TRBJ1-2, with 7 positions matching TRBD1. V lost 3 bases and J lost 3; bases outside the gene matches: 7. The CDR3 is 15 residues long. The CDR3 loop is CASSFIRDRDYGYTF. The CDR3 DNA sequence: TGTGCCAGCAGTTTCATCCGGGACAGAGACTATGGCTACACCTTC.

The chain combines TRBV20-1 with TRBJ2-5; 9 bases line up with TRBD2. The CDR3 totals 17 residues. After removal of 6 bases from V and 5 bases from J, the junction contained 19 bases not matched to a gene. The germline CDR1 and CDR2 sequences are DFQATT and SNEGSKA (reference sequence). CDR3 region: CSAPLQRSGSLGETQYF. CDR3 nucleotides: TGCAGTGCCCCTCTCCAACGTAGCGGGAGCTTGGGGGAGACCCAGTACTTC.

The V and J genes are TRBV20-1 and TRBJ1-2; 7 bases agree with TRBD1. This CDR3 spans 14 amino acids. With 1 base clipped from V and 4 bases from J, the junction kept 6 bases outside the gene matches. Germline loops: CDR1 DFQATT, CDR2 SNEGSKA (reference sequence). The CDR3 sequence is CSARAGQAAYGYTF. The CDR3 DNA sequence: TGCAGTGCTAGAGCCGGACAGGCAGCCTATGGCTACACCTTC.

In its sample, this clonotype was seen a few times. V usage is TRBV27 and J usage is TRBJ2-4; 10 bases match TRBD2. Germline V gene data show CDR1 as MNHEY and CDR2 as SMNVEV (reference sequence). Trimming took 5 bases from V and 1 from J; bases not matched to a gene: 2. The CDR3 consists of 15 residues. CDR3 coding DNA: TGTGCCAGCAGTACTAGCGGGGTTGCCAAAAACATTCAGTACTTC. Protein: CASSTSGVAKNIQYF.

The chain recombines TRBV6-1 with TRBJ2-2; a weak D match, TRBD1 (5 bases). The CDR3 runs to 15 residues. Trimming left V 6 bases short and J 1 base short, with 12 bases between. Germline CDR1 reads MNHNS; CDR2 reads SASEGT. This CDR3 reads CASRKVQVNTGELFF. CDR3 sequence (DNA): TGTGCCAGCAGAAAGGTACAGGTGAACACCGGGGAGCTGTTTTTT.

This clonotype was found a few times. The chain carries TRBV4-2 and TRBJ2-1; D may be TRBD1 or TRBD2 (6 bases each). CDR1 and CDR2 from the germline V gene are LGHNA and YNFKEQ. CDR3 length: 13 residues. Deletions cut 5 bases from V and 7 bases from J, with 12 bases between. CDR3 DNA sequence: TGTGCCAGCAGCTGGGGGCGGGGTAATGAGCAGTTCTTC. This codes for CASSWGRGNEQFF.

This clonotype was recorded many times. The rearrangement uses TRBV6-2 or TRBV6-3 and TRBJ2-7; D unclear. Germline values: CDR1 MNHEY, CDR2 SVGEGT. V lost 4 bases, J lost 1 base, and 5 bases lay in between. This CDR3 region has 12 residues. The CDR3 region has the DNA TGTGCCAGCAGTTCCGGATCCTACGAGCAGTACTTC. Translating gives CASSSGSYEQYF.

CDR3: CSVEDDGRAHEQYF. CDR3 nucleotides: TGCAGCGTTGAGGACGATGGCAGGGCCCACGAGCAGTACTTC. The chain employs TRBV29-1 and TRBJ2-7, with D perhaps TRBD1 (5 bases). Per the germline V gene, CDR1 is SQVTM and CDR2 is ANQGSEA. The CDR3 extends over 14 amino acids. Deletions cut 3 bases from V and 5 bases from J, with 17 bases between.

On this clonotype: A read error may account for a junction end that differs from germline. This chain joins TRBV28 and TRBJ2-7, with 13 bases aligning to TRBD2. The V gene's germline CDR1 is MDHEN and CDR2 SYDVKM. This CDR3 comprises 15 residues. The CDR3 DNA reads TGTGCAAGCAGGGAACTAGCGGGAGGGCCTCTCGAGCAGTACTTC. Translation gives CASRELAGGPLEQYF.

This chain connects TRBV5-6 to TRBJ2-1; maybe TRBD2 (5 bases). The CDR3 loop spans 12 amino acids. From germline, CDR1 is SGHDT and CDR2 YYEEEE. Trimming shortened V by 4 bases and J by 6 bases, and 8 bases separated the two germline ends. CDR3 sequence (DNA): TGTGCCAGCAGCACACTAGTCAATGAGCAGTTCTTC. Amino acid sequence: CASSTLVNEQFF. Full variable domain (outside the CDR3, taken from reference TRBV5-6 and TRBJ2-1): DAGVTQSPTHLIKTRGQQVTLRCSPKSGHDTVSWYQQALGQGPQFIFQYYEEEERQRGNFPDRFSGHQFPNYSSELNVNALLLGDSALYLCASSTLVNEQFFGPGTRLTVL.

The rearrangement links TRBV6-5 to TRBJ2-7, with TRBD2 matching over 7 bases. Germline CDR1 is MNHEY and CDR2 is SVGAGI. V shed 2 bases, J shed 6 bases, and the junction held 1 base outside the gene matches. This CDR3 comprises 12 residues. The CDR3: CASSYVAGEQYF. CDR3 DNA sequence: TGTGCCAGCAGTTACGTAGCGGGCGAGCAGTACTTC.

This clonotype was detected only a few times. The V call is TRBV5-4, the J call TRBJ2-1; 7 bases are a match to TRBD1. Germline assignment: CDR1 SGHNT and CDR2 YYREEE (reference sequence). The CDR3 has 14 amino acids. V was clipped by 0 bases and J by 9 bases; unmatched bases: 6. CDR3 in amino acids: CASSLEQGKGEQFF. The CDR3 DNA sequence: TGTGCCAGCAGCTTGGAACAGGGGAAGGGTGAGCAGTTCTTC.

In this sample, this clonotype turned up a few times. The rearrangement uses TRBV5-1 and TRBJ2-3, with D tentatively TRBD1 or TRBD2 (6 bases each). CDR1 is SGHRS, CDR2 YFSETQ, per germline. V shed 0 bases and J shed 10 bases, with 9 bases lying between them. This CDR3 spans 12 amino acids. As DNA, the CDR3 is TGCGCCAGCAGCTTGGACGGGGGCCCGCAGTATTTT. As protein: CASSLDGGPQYF.

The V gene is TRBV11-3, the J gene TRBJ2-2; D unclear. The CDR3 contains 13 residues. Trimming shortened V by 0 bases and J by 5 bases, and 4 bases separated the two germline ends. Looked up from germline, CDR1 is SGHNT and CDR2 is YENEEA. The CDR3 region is CASSLESTGELFF. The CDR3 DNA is TGTGCCAGCAGCTTAGAGTCAACCGGGGAGCTGTTTTTT.

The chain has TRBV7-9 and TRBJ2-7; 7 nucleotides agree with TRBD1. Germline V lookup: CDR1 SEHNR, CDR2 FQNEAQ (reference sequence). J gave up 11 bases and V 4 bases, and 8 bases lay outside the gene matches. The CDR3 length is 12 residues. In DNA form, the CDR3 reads TGTGCCAGCAGCTCCGACAGGGTAAAGAAGTACTTC. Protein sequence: CASSSDRVKKYF.

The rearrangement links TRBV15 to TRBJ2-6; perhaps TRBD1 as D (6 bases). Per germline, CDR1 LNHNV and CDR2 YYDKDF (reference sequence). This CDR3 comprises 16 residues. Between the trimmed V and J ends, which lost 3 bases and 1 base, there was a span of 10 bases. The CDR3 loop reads CATSSRQGSGANVLTF. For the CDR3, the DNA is TGTGCCACCAGCAGTCGCCAGGGGTCTGGGGCCAACGTCCTGACTTTC. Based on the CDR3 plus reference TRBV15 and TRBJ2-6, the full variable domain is DAMVIQNPRYQVTQFGKPVTLSCSQTLNHNVMYWYQQKSSQAPKLLFHYYDKDFNNEADTPDNFQSRRPNTSFCFLDIRSPGLGDTAMYLCATSSRQGSGANVLTFGAGSRLTVL.

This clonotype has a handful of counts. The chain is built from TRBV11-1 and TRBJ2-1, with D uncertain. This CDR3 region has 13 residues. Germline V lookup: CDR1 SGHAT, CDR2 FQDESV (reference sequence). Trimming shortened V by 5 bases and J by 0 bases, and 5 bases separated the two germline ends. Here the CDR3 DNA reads TGTGCCAGCAGCCGGAGCTCCTACAATGAGCAGTTCTTC. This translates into CASSRSSYNEQFF.